This T cell receptor (beta chain) came from a study of blood T cell repertoires in COVID-19. In the study overall: Acute-phase and convalescent COVID-19 samples originated in the United States, Italy and Spain. T cells, B-cell-depleted T cells, or PBMCs supplied cDNA or gDNA.

The CDR3 is 15 amino acids. V lost 6 bases, J lost 4 bases, and 9 bases stayed unmatched. Germline V gene sequence: CDR1 MRHNA, CDR2 SNTAGT. In the original workflow: Reference gene primer amplification gave nucleated cell count estimates. This table comes from immunoSEQ multiplex PCR, and its TCRdb copy is limited to in-frame clones, with some not included. V, J and clone size are those of that table, while D and trimming were read from the DNA. The table records 650,000 to 800,000 clones, about 90% of them present only once. The sequence came from a woman aged 18-29 years with acute or convalescent COVID-19. The V call is TRBV6-4, the J call TRBJ2-1; 7 bases match TRBD2. Material: peripheral blood. The CDR3 coding sequence is TGTGCCAGCAGCCCGACTAGCCCTCCTTACAATGAGCAGTTCTTC. Its translation is CASSPTSPPYNEQFF.